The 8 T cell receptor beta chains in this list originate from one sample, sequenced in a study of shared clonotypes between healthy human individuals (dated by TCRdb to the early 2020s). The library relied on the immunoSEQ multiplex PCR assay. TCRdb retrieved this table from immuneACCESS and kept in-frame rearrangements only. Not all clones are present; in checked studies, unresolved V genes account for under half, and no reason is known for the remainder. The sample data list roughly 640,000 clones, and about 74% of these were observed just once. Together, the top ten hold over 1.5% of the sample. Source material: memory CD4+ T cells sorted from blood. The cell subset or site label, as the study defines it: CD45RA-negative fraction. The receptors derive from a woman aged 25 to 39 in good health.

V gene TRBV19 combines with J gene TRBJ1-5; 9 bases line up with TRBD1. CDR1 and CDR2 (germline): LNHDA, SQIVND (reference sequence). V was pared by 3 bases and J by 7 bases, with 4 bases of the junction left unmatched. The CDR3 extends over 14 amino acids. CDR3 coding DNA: TGTGCCAGTAGTATTCGGGACAGGGCGCAGCCCCAGCATTTT. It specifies CASSIRDRAQPQHF.

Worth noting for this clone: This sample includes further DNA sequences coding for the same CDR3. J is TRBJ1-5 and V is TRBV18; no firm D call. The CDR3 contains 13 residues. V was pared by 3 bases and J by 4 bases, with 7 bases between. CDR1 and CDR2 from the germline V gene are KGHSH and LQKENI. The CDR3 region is CASSPGLNQPQHF. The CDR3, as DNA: TGTGCCAGCTCACCTGGACTGAATCAGCCCCAGCATTTT.

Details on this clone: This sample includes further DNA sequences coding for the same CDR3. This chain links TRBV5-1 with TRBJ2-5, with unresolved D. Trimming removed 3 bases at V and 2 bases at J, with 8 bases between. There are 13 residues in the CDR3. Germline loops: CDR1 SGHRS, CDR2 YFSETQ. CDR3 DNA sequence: TGCGCCAGCAGCTCCTCTTTTCAAGAGACCCAGTACTTC. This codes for CASSSSFQETQYF.

The CDR3 loop reads CASSSTGVNEKLFF. The DNA of the CDR3 is TGTGCCAGCAGCTCGACAGGGGTTAATGAAAAACTGTTTTTT. V gene TRBV5-5 combines with J gene TRBJ1-4, with 8 bases fitting TRBD1. The germline V gene encodes CDR1 SGHKS and CDR2 YYEKEE (reference sequence). V shed 3 bases, J shed 4 bases, and the junction held 2 bases outside the gene matches. The CDR3 totals 14 residues. Full variable domain (missing parts from reference TRBV5-5 and TRBJ1-4): DAGVTQSPTHLIKTRGQQVTLRCSPISGHKSVSWYQQVLGQGPQFIFQYYEKEERGRGNFPDRFSARQFPNYSSELNVNALLLGDSALYLCASSSTGVNEKLFFGSGTQLSVL.

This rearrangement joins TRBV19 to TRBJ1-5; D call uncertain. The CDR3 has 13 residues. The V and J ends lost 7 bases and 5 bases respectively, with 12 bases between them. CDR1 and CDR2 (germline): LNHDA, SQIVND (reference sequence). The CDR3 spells CASKYGFDQPQHF. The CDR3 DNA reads TGTGCCAGTAAATACGGCTTCGATCAGCCCCAGCATTTT.

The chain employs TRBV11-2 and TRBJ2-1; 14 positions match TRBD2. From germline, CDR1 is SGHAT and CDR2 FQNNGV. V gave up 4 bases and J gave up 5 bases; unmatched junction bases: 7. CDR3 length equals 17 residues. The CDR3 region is CASSSLRLAGGDNEQFF. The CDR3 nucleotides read TGTGCCAGCAGCTCCTTACGACTAGCGGGAGGGGACAATGAGCAGTTCTTC.

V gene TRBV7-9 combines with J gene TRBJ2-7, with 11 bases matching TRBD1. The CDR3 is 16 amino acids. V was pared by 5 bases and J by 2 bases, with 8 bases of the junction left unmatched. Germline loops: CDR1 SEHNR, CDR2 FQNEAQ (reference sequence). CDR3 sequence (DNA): TGTGCCAGCAGCCGGCGAGGACAGGGGGCTACCTACGAGCAGTACTTC. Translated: CASSRRGQGATYEQYF.

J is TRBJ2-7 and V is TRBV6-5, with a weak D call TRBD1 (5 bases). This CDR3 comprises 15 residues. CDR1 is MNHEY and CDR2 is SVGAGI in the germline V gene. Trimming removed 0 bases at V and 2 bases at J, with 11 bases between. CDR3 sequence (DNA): TGTGCCAGCAGTTACTCGAAAAGGGGTACCTACGAGCAGTACTTC. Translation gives CASSYSKRGTYEQYF.